This T cell receptor (beta chain) was found in a study of T cell responses to AZD1222 COVID-19 vaccine (TCRdb year 2021). For the wider study: AZD1222 recipients given second doses at about 4 weeks or at about 12 weeks were pooled, since spike-specific TCR depth and breadth were not found to differ between the two schedules. TCR sequencing covered more than 230 trial participants: about 210 given two doses of AZD1222 and 26 given two doses of MenACWY control vaccine. Trial participants were enrolled into age subgroups of 18-55, 56-69 and 70-plus years, which contained about 150, 28 and 57 TCR-sequenced participants, respectively.

Interpreted using the paper, the time point label stands for: baseline before first vaccination. Vaccinee samples came from UK trials COV001 and COV002, including a single-blind randomized controlled phase 2/3 trial of AZD1222 (ChAdOx1 nCoV-19) in healthy adults. Trial participant PBMC samples were collected at day 0 and day 28 after the second dose for TCRbeta chain sequencing. The CDR3 regions of human TCRbeta chains were analyzed by immunosequencing. The published analysis was carried out like this. TCRs in the repertoires were compared against a reference library of SARS-CoV-2-specific TCRs that had been generated with the MIRA antigen-specificity platform. Breadth was defined as the fraction of unique TCRs that were SARS-CoV-2-associated, and depth was defined as the fraction of total T cells that were SARS-CoV-2-associated. Each spike-specific TCR was assigned to its reactive spike region and to a CD4 or CD8 class using the MIRA data. Log10-transformed breadth and depth values were compared by one-way ANOVA with Sidak's multiple comparisons tests. TCRdb's version of the immuneACCESS table is confined to in-frame rearrangements and falls short of the full clone set. An unresolved V gene accounts for under half of the shortfall where checked; the remainder is of unknown origin. V and J calls and clone size are as listed in that table; D and trimming were resolved from the DNA. This sample gives 100,000 to 150,000 clones in total; 86% of them show up just once. Around 24% of the sample belongs to the ten largest clones.

Results and caveats for the whole study, not just this receptor: The vaccine-associated CD4 TCRs covered the entire spike protein, and the dominant responses fell in regions 160-218 and 743-854. After two AZD1222 doses, spike-specific TCR breadth and depth were significantly higher than at day 0 and than in MenACWY recipients. In the small 56-69-year group, the increase in depth fell short of significance, most likely because of low power. Most participants were white British and females outnumbered males, and the authors suggested that clonal diversity may have been underestimated. Because no day 14 peak-response samples were available, repertoires were characterized only after the peak T cell response. Epitopes outside the regions mutated in the B.1.351 and B.1.1.7 variants were reportedly recognized by nearly half of the unique spike-specific TCRs. Conclusions about previously exposed vaccinees are limited, since just six AZD1222 recipients were seropositive for SARS-CoV-2 at baseline.

As regards this clone: The target of this receptor is not known. One base away there is no much larger clone; base qualities are not given.

Via the germline V gene, CDR1 is SGHDN and CDR2 FVKESK. The CDR3 holds 15 amino acids from the cysteine to the phenylalanine. The DNA shown is the 45-base CDR3, in frame from base 1. V gives up 5 bases and J gives up 2 bases, and the segment between their germline ends measures 15 bases. The chain was built from TRBV14 and TRBJ1-2; too little of a D gene remains to name it. This clonotype was sampled from an adult in good health. The sequences come from peripheral blood, collected on day 0 of AZD1222 vaccination. This receptor carries the CDR3 CASSARQILNYGYTF. Read as DNA, the sequence is TGTGCCAGCAGCGCCCGGCAGATTCTGAACTATGGCTACACCTTC.